The next 21 T cell receptor beta chains were all read from a single sample in a study of T cells in tumors after PD-1 blockade. Sequencing used immunoSEQ multiplex PCR; TCRdb keeps in-frame clones, though not all of them. Of about 25,000 clones listed, 70% to 85% were seen once; the top ten hold 10% to 15%. The sample consisted of PBMCs, taken after anti-PD-1 treatment. The source of these receptors is a human donor with basal cell carcinoma.

This clone has a single count. This chain joins TRBV19 and TRBJ1-4, with a possible D match to TRBD1 (5 bases). The germline V gene encodes CDR1 LNHDA and CDR2 SQIVND (reference sequence). This CDR3 is built from 15 residues. Trimming removed 6 bases from V and 7 bases from J, with 18 bases in between. The DNA of the CDR3 is TGTGCCAGTAGACCCCAGGGTTTGGGCGCTGAAAAACTGTTTTTT. It specifies CASRPQGLGAEKLFF.

The rearrangement joins TRBV21-1 to TRBJ2-5. TRBV21-1 is marked as a pseudogene. CDR3 length equals 14 residues. The CDR3 DNA reads TGTGCCAGCAGCATTACGGCCCCCCAAGAGACCCAGTACTTC. Protein product: CASSITAPQETQYF.

The chain links TRBV9 to TRBJ2-7, with TRBD2 matching 8 bases. Germline CDR1 reads SGDLS; CDR2 reads YYNGEE. The CDR3 covers 15 residues. Losses at the gene ends were 4 bases for V and 2 bases for J; bases not matched to a gene: 8. CDR3 nucleotides: TGTGCCAGCAGCCCCCGAGTAGCGGGGCCCTACGAGCAGTACTTC. This translates into CASSPRVAGPYEQYF.

This clone was seen a few times. The chain employs TRBV19 and TRBJ2-1; D might be TRBD1 or TRBD2, each matching 5 bases. Between the trimmed V and J ends, which lost 5 bases and 7 bases, there was a span of 15 bases. The CDR3 is 14 residues long. Looked up from germline, CDR1 is LNHDA and CDR2 is SQIVND (reference sequence). This CDR3 is CASSLRDAGNEQFF. CDR3 nucleotides: TGTGCCAGTAGTCTAAGGGACGCAGGGAATGAGCAGTTCTTC.

The chain joins TRBV6-5 to TRBJ1-1, with D possibly matching TRBD1 (5 bases). Germline V gene lookup returns CDR1 MNHEY and CDR2 SVGAGI. The CDR3 covers 14 residues. V lost 8 bases and J 0 bases, leaving 13 bases between the germline ends. CDR3 amino acids: CASLGTDLNTEAFF. The CDR3 DNA reads TGTGCCAGCCTCGGGACGGATTTGAACACTGAAGCTTTCTTT.

The genes are TRBV4-2 and TRBJ2-1; D not certain. Germline values: CDR1 LGHNA, CDR2 YNFKEQ. With 1 base removed from V and 0 bases from J, the gap between germline ends came to 10 bases. The CDR3 is 16 residues long. As DNA, the CDR3 is TGTGCCAGCAGCCAAGGGACGGCGAGCTCCTACAATGAGCAGTTCTTC. It is translated as CASSQGTASSYNEQFF.

The chain employs TRBV5-6 and TRBJ2-3, with 8 bases fitting TRBD2. Per the germline V gene, CDR1 is SGHDT and CDR2 is YYEEEE. This CDR3 is 19 amino acids long. J gave up 1 base and V 0 bases, and 13 bases lay outside the gene matches. CDR3 amino acids: CASSLGPPLAGGRTDTQYF. The CDR3 DNA sequence: TGTGCCAGCAGCTTGGGTCCCCCTCTGGCGGGGGGTCGCACAGATACGCAGTATTTT.

The chain carries TRBV5-1 and TRBJ1-1; D gene uncertain. Trimming shortened V by 9 bases and J by 2 bases, and 14 bases separated the two germline ends. The CDR3 spans 13 residues. Germline CDR1 SGHRS, CDR2 YFSETQ. This CDR3 reads CATGVPTNTEAFF. CDR3 nucleotide sequence: TGCGCCACCGGGGTGCCCACCAACACTGAAGCTTTCTTT.

The chain has TRBV19 and TRBJ1-2; 7 bases map to TRBD1. The ends lost 8 bases at V and 3 bases at J; junction bases unmatched: 9. Germline CDR1 LNHDA, CDR2 SQIVND (reference sequence). CDR3 size: 14 residues. The CDR3 DNA is TGTGCCAGTTCTACAGGGGCTAGCGACTATGGCTACACCTTC. Protein: CASSTGASDYGYTF.

This chain links TRBV10-2 with TRBJ1-5; D uncertain. Germline CDR1 WSHSY, CDR2 SAAADI. V was clipped by 5 bases and J by 6 bases, with 8 bases between them. This CDR3 contains 12 residues. The CDR3 DNA reads TGCGCCAGCAGTAACGTCCTTCAGCCCCAGCATTTT. Translating gives CASSNVLQPQHF.

The V and J genes are TRBV11-1 and TRBJ2-7; unclear D gene. The V and J ends lost 6 bases and 2 bases respectively, with 11 bases between them. The germline V gene encodes CDR1 SGHAT and CDR2 FQDESV (reference sequence). The CDR3 is made up of 13 amino acids. CDR3 loop: CASSGIGTYEQYF. CDR3 DNA sequence: TGTGCCAGCAGTGGGATCGGAACCTACGAGCAGTACTTC.

The rearrangement joins TRBV7-2 to TRBJ2-6; D uncertain. In germline, CDR1 is SGHTA, CDR2 FQGNSA. V was trimmed by 2 bases and J by 1 base, leaving 6 bases between them. CDR3 length equals 15 residues. CDR3 sequence reads: CASSLTGSGANVLTF. In DNA, the CDR3 is TGTGCCAGCAGCTTAACCGGTTCTGGGGCCAACGTCCTGACTTTC.

The gene calls are TRBV6-8 and TRBJ2-2; D unclear. Germline assignment: CDR1 MNHGY and CDR2 SAAAGT. Trimming removed 1 base at V and 4 bases at J, with 19 bases between. The CDR3 has 18 residues. CDR3 sequence: CASSYLRHKQGSTGELFF. For the CDR3, the DNA is TGTGCCAGCAGTTACTTACGACACAAACAAGGGTCCACCGGGGAGCTGTTTTTT.

The chain has TRBV2 and TRBJ2-3; 9 positions match TRBD1. The CDR3 extends over 15 amino acids. The germline CDR1 and CDR2 sequences are SNHLY and FYNNEI. The trim removed 6 bases at V and 3 bases at J, leaving 7 bases unmatched. CDR3: CASRGQGRLTDTQYF. In nucleotides, the CDR3 is TGTGCCAGCAGGGGACAGGGCCGCTTAACAGATACGCAGTATTTT.

The gene calls are TRBV6-1 and TRBJ1-2, with D possibly TRBD1 on 6 matching bases. Trimming took off 0 bases at V and 4 bases at J, with 12 bases between the two ends. The CDR3 runs to 15 residues. The germline gives CDR1 MNHNS, CDR2 SASEGT. CDR3 nucleotide sequence: TGTGCCAGCAGTGAAGCGCTGGGGGGCCCCTATGGCTACACCTTC. Translating it yields CASSEALGGPYGYTF.

The chain uses TRBV9 and TRBJ2-1, with D uncertain. Trimming left V 0 bases short and J 12 bases short, with 10 bases between. The CDR3 is made up of 12 amino acids. Germline V gene sequence: CDR1 SGDLS, CDR2 YYNGEE. The CDR3 is CASSVEGFGQFF. DNA for the CDR3: TGTGCCAGCAGCGTAGAAGGATTTGGGCAGTTCTTC.

V usage is TRBV6-5 and J usage is TRBJ1-1, with 9 bases matching TRBD1. With V trimmed by 6 bases and J by 1 base, 3 bases remained unmatched. Germline V lookup: CDR1 MNHEY, CDR2 SVGAGI. This CDR3 is 14 amino acids long. This chain's CDR3 is CASRRQGGNTEAFF. Here the CDR3 DNA reads TGTGCCAGCAGAAGACAGGGGGGGAACACTGAAGCTTTCTTT.

The chain is built from TRBV7-8 and TRBJ1-5; weak D call: TRBD1 (5 bases). The CDR3 contains 14 residues. V dropped 5 bases and J dropped 6 bases, with 14 bases sitting between them. Germline-derived CDR1 and CDR2 are SGHVS and FQNEAQ. The CDR3 here is CASSRRVEGQPQHF. In nucleotides, the CDR3 is TGTGCCAGCAGCCGCAGGGTCGAAGGTCAGCCCCAGCATTTT.

V and J are TRBV7-3 and TRBJ2-3; TRBD2 is a possible D gene (7 bases). Trimming shortened V by 5 bases and J by 5 bases, and 20 bases separated the two germline ends. The CDR3 covers 16 residues. Germline V gene lookup returns CDR1 SGHTA and CDR2 FQGTGA. The CDR3, as DNA: TGTGCCAGCAGCAAACGGACTCGGGGGGCCGGAGATACGCAGTATTTT. It codes for CASSKRTRGAGDTQYF.

The rearrangement uses TRBV18 and TRBJ1-2, with D unclear. Per germline, CDR1 KGHSH and CDR2 LQKENI. This CDR3 spans 14 amino acids. Trimming removed 5 bases at V and 2 bases at J, with 12 bases between. DNA for the CDR3: TGTGCCAGCTCAAACTCCGGGGAAAACTATGGCTACACCTTC. Protein sequence: CASSNSGENYGYTF.

The V call is TRBV6-5, the J call TRBJ1-5, with TRBD1 identical over 9 bases. The V and J ends lost 4 bases and 4 bases, in that order; junction bases with no gene match: 5. Germline loops: CDR1 MNHEY, CDR2 SVGAGI. CDR3 length equals 15 residues. The CDR3 reads CASSSPGQGNQPQHF. In DNA, the CDR3 is TGTGCCAGCAGTTCTCCGGGACAGGGAAATCAGCCCCAGCATTTT.